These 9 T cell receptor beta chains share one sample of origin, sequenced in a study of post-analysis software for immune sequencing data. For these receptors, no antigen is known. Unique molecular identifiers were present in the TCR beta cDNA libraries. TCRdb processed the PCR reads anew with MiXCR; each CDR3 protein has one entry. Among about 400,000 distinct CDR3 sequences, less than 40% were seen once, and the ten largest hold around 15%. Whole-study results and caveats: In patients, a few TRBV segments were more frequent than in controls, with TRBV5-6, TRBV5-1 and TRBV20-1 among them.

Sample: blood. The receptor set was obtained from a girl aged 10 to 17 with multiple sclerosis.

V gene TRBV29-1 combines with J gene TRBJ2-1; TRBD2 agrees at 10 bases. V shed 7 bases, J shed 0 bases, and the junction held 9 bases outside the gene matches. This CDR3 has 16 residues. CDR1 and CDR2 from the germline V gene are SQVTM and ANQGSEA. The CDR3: CSATGTSVYSYNEQFF. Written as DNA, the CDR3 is TGCAGCGCTACCGGGACTAGCGTCTACTCCTACAATGAGCAGTTCTTC.

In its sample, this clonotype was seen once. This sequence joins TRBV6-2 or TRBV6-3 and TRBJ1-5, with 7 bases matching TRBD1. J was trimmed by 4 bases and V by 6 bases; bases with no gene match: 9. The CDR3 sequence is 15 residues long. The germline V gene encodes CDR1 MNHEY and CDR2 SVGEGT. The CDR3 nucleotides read TGTGCCAGCAGGGATAACAGGGGCCCTAATCAGCCCCAGCATTTT. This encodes CASRDNRGPNQPQHF.

This CDR3 reads CASRLSGGGDTQYF. CDR3 sequence (DNA): TGTGCCAGCAGGCTAAGCGGGGGGGGAGATACGCAGTATTTT. The genes are TRBV27 and TRBJ2-3; 10 positions match TRBD2. Per germline, CDR1 MNHEY and CDR2 SMNVEV (reference sequence). Trimming removed 6 bases from V and 5 bases from J; junction bases left unmatched: 5. The CDR3 totals 14 residues.

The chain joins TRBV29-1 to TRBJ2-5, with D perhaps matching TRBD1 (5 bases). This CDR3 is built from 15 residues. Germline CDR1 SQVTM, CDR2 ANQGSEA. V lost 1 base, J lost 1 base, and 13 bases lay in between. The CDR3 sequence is CSVEAPLDSQETQYF. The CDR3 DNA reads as TGCAGCGTTGAAGCCCCCCTTGACAGCCAAGAGACCCAGTACTTC.

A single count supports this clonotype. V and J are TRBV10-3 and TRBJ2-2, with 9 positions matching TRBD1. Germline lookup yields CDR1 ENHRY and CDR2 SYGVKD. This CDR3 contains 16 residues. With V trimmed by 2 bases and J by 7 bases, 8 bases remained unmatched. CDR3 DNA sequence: TGTGCCATCAGTGAGCAAGAGACAGGGGGAATCGGGGAGCTGTTTTTT. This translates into CAISEQETGGIGELFF.

The CDR3 DNA follows: TGTGCCAGCAGCCTTGAGGGGGACAGTTCATACAATGAGCAGTTCTTC. It specifies CASSLEGDSSYNEQFF. V usage is TRBV7-2 and J usage is TRBJ2-1, with 7 bases that match TRBD1. V shed 5 bases and J 4 bases; nucleotides not matched to a gene: 11. CDR1 and CDR2 (germline): SGHTA, FQGNSA. The CDR3 covers 16 residues.

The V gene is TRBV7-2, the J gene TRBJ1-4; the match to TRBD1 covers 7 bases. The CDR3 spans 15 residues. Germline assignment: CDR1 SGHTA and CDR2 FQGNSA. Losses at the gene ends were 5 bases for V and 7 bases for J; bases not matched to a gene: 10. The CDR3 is CASSPGRGVTEKLFF. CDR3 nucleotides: TGTGCCAGCAGCCCCGGCAGGGGGGTTACTGAAAAACTGTTTTTT.

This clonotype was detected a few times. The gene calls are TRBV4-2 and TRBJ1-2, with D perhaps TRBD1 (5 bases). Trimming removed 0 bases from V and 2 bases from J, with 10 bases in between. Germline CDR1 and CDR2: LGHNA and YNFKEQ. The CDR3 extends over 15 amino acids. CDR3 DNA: TGTGCCAGCAGCCAAGATCAAGCAGGGAACTATGGCTACACCTTC. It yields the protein CASSQDQAGNYGYTF.

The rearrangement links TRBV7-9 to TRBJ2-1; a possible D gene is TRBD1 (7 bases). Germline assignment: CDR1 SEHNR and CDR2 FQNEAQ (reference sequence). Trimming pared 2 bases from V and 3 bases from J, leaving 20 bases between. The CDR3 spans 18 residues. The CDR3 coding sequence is TGTGCCAGCAGCTTAAGGAGGAGGGGGCCAAATTTCTACAATGAGCAGTTCTTC. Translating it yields CASSLRRRGPNFYNEQFF.